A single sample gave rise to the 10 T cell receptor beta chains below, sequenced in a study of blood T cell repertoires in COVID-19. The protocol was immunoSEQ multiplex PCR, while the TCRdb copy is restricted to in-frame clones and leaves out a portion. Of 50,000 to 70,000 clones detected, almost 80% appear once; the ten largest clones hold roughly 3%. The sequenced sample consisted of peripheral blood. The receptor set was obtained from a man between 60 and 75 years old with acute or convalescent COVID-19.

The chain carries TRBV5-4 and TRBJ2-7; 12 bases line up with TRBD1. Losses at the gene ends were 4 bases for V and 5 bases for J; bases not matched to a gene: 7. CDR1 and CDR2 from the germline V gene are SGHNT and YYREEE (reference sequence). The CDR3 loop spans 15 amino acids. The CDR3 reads CASSPPGQGANEQYF. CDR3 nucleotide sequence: TGTGCCAGCAGCCCCCCGGGACAGGGGGCCAACGAGCAGTACTTC.

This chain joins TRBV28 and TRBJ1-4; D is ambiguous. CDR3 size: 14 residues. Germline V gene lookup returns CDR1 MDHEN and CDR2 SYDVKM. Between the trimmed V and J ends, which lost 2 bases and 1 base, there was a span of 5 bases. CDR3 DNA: TGTGCCAGCAGTTTAGCGGGAACTAATGAAAAACTGTTTTTT. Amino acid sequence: CASSLAGTNEKLFF. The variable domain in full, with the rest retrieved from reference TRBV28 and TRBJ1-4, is DVKVTQSSRYLVKRTGEKVFLECVQDMDHENMFWYRQDPGLGLRLIYFSYDVKMKEKGDIPEGYSVSREKKERFSLILESASTNQTSMYLCASSLAGTNEKLFFGSGTQLSVL.

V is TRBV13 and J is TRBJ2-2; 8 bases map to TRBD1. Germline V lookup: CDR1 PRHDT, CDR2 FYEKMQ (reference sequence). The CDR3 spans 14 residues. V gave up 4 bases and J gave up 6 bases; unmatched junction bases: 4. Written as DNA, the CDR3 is TGTGCCAGCAGCTCGAGACAGGGGTCCGGGGAGCTGTTTTTT. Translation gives CASSSRQGSGELFF.

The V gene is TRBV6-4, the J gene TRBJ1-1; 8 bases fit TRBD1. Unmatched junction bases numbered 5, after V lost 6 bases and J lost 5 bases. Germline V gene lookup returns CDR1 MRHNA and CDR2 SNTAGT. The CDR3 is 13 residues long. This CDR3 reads CASSEQGGTEAFF. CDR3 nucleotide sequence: TGTGCCAGCAGCGAACAGGGGGGGACTGAAGCTTTCTTT.

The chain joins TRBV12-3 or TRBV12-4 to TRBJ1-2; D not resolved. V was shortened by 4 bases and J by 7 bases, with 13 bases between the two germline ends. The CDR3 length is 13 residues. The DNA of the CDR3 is TGTGCCAGCAGTTCATTCCTTGCGGCTGGCTACACCTTC. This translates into CASSSFLAAGYTF.

The CDR3 nucleotides read TGTGCCAGCAGCCCCGGGGCCAGGGGAGAATTTAATTCACCCCTCCACTTT. Translated, it gives CASSPGARGEFNSPLHF. The V gene is TRBV7-2, the J gene TRBJ1-6, with D possibly TRBD1 on 6 matching bases. Germline-derived CDR1 and CDR2 are SGHTA and FQGNSA. The CDR3 consists of 17 residues. Trimming pared 5 bases from V and 6 bases from J, leaving 20 bases between. Using reference TRBV7-2 and TRBJ1-6 for the parts outside the CDR3, the full variable domain is GAGVSQSPSNKVTEKGKDVELRCDPISGHTALYWYRQSLGQGLEFLIYFQGNSAPDKSGLPSDRFSAERTGGSVSTLTIQRTQQEDSAVYLCASSPGARGEFNSPLHFGNGTRLTVT.

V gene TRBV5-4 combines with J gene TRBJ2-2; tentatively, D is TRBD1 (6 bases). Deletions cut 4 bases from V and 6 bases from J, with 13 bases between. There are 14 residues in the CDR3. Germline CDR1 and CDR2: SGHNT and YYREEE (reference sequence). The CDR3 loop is CASSKTGLAGELFF. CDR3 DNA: TGTGCCAGCAGCAAAACAGGGTTGGCCGGGGAGCTGTTTTTT.

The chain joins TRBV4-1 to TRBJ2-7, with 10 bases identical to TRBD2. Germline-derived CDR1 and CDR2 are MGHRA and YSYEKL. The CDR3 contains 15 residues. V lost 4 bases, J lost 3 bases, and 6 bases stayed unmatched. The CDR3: CASSPSAGGFYEQYF. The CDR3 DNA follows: TGCGCCAGCAGCCCCTCAGCGGGGGGGTTCTACGAGCAGTACTTC.

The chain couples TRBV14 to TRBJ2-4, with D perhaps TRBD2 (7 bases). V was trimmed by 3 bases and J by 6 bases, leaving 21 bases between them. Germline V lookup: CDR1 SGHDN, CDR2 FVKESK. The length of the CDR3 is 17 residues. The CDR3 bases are TGTGCCAGCAGCCACCAAACCGGGACTACAGGGAGAAACATTCAGTACTTC. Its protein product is CASSHQTGTTGRNIQYF.

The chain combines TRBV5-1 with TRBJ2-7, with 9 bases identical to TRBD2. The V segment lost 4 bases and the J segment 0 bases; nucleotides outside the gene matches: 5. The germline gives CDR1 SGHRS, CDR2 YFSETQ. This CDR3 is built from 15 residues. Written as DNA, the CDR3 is TGCGCCAGCAGCCTAGCGGGGACCAACTCCTACGAGCAGTACTTC. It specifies CASSLAGTNSYEQYF.